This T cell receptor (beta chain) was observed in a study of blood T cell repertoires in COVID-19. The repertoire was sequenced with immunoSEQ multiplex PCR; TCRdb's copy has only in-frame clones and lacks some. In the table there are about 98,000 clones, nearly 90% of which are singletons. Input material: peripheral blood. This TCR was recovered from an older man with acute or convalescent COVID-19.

CDR3 sequence reads: CATSRGAPSPLHF. The CDR3 DNA follows: TGTGCCACCTCGCGGGGGGCACCTTCACCCCTCCACTTT. The chain links TRBV14 to TRBJ1-6; D possibly corresponds to TRBD1 (6 bases). Germline CDR1 reads SGHDN; CDR2 reads FVKESK. This CDR3 has 13 residues. Trimming removed 10 bases at V and 9 bases at J, with 16 bases between. Using reference TRBV14 and TRBJ1-6 for the parts outside the CDR3, the full variable domain is EAGVTQFPSHSVIEKGQTVTLRCDPISGHDNLYWYRRVMGKEIKFLLHFVKESKQDESGMPNNRFLAERTGGTYSTLKVQPAELEDSGVYFCATSRGAPSPLHFGNGTRLTVT.